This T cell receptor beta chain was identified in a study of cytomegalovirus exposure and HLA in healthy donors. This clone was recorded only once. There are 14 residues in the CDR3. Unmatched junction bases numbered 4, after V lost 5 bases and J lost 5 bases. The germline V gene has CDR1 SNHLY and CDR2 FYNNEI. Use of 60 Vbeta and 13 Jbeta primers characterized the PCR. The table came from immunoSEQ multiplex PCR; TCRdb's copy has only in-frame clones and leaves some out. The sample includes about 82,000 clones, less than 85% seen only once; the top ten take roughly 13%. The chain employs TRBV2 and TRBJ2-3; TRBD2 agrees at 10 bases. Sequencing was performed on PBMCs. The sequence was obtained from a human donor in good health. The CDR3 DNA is TGTGCCAGCAGTTTAGCGGGGGGTCGAGATACGCAGTATTTT. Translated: CASSLAGGRDTQYF. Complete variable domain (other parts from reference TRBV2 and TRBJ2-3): EPEVTQTPSHQVTQMGQEVILRCVPISNHLYFYWYRQILGQKVEFLVSFYNNEISEKSEIFDDQFSVERPDGSNFTLKIRSTKLEDSAMYFCASSLAGGRDTQYFGPGTRLTVL.